This T cell receptor (beta chain) was identified in a study of T cell changes during pregnancy in multiple sclerosis. J gave up 6 bases and V 0 bases, and 7 bases lay outside the gene matches. There are 15 residues in the CDR3. Germline-derived CDR1 and CDR2 are SGHNT and YYREEE (reference sequence). Generated by immunoSEQ multiplex PCR, the TCRdb table keeps only in-frame clones and is missing some. Altogether 65,000 to 95,000 clones are present, about 93% being singletons, with the ten largest covering roughly 2.6%. The sequences come from peripheral blood, collected after pregnancy. This rearrangement joins TRBV5-4 to TRBJ2-7, with 9 bases fitting TRBD2. The source is a female donor in good health, enrolled as a control in a pregnancy study. The CDR3 here is CASSLASLAGLEQYF. DNA for the CDR3: TGTGCCAGCAGCTTGGCGAGTCTAGCGGGGCTCGAGCAGTACTTC.